Following are 14 T cell receptor beta chains from one sample sequenced in a study of blood T cell repertoires in COVID-19. Using immunoSEQ multiplex PCR, the repertoire was profiled, and TCRdb retains in-frame clones only, with some absent. The sample contains under 400,000 clones, approximately 88% of which appear only once. Sequencing input: peripheral blood. Every receptor here comes from a woman in her twenties or thirties with COVID-19, enrolled during active disease.

This chain uses TRBV7-6 with TRBJ1-6; 8 bases agree with TRBD1. V was clipped by 5 bases and J by 9 bases; unmatched bases: 9. CDR3 size: 15 residues. Germline V CDR1 and CDR2: SGHVS, FNYEAQ. DNA of the CDR3: TGTGCCAGCAGCCGTTTCCAGGGGGCTAGTTCACCCCTCCACTTT. It specifies CASSRFQGASSPLHF. Supplemented by reference TRBV7-6 and TRBJ1-6, the full variable domain reads GAGVSQSPRYKVTKRGQDVALRCDPISGHVSLYWYRQALGQGPEFLTYFNYEAQQDKSGLPNDRFSAERPEGSISTLTIQRTEQRDSAMYRCASSRFQGASSPLHFGNGTRLTVT.

The chain couples TRBV2 to TRBJ2-3; possibly TRBD2 for D (6 bases). This CDR3 region has 15 residues. V was clipped by 4 bases and J by 3 bases, with 14 bases between them. CDR1 and CDR2 (germline): SNHLY, FYNNEI. The CDR3 sequence is CASSVYRGRTDTQYF. In DNA, the CDR3 is TGTGCCAGCAGTGTTTATCGGGGGAGAACAGATACGCAGTATTTT.

The CDR3 here is CATSRSPGQGLKQYF. In nucleotides, the CDR3 is TGTGCCACCAGCAGATCTCCGGGACAGGGGTTGAAGCAGTACTTC. This rearrangement joins TRBV15 to TRBJ2-7; TRBD1 matches at 10 bases. Germline CDR1 LNHNV, CDR2 YYDKDF (reference sequence). With V trimmed by 2 bases and J by 8 bases, 9 bases remained unmatched. This CDR3 spans 15 amino acids.

The CDR3 loop reads CASRMGGRRTDTQYF. CDR3 DNA: TGTGCCAGCAGGATGGGGGGGCGTCGCACAGATACGCAGTATTTT. The chain carries TRBV5-4 and TRBJ2-3; possibly TRBD2 for D (7 bases). V shed 5 bases and J shed 1 base, with 14 bases lying between them. The germline V gene has CDR1 SGHNT and CDR2 YYREEE (reference sequence). The CDR3 consists of 15 residues.

This clone was recorded once. The chain recombines TRBV6-4 with TRBJ1-5; a possible D gene is TRBD1 (6 bases). Between the trimmed V and J ends, which lost 6 bases and 1 base, there was a span of 10 bases. Looked up from germline, CDR1 is MRHNA and CDR2 is SNTAGT. This CDR3 comprises 14 residues. The CDR3 nucleotides are TGTGCCAGCAGCGAGCAGGGGAGCAATCAGCCCCAGCATTTT. It encodes CASSEQGSNQPQHF.

This chain links TRBV6-5 with TRBJ1-2; D gene unclear. The CDR3 has 12 residues. CDR1 and CDR2 from the germline V gene are MNHEY and SVGAGI. The CDR3 sequence: CATSRGSYGYTF. The CDR3 nucleotides are TGTGCAACCTCCCGGGGTTCCTATGGCTACACCTTC.

V and J are TRBV7-9 and TRBJ2-1; D may be TRBD2 (7 bases). Germline CDR1 reads SEHNR; CDR2 reads FQNEAQ (reference sequence). The CDR3 length is 16 residues. V shed 0 bases and J shed 6 bases, with 15 bases lying between them. This CDR3 reads CASSLANPGGANEQFF. CDR3 DNA: TGTGCCAGCAGCTTAGCGAACCCTGGGGGGGCCAATGAGCAGTTCTTC.

This chain connects TRBV18 to TRBJ2-7, with D perhaps TRBD2 (6 bases). The CDR3 covers 14 residues. Trimming took off 4 bases at V and 0 bases at J, with 10 bases between the two ends. The germline V gene encodes CDR1 KGHSH and CDR2 LQKENI. This CDR3 reads CASSRAGSSYEQYV. In nucleotides, the CDR3 is TGTGCCAGCTCACGTGCGGGGAGCTCCTACGAGCAGTACGTC.

V and J are TRBV29-1 and TRBJ2-7; weak D call: TRBD2 (6 bases). The germline CDR1 and CDR2 sequences are SQVTM and ANQGSEA. The CDR3 contains 14 residues. V was trimmed by 1 base and J by 2 bases, leaving 12 bases between them. The CDR3 loop is CSVEVDGGTYEQYF. The CDR3 DNA reads TGCAGCGTTGAAGTAGATGGGGGGACCTACGAGCAGTACTTC.

This CDR3 is CASIREVTEAFF. The CDR3 DNA reads TGTGCCAGCATCCGGGAGGTCACTGAAGCTTTCTTT. J is TRBJ1-1 and V is TRBV2; the D is unclear. V was clipped by 7 bases and J by 4 bases, with 10 bases between them. This CDR3 spans 12 amino acids. Germline V gives CDR1 SNHLY, CDR2 FYNNEI.

This CDR3 reads CATSRGGTGRTAFYF. CDR3 DNA: TGTGCCACCAGCAGAGGGGGGACAGGTCGTACTGCCTTCTACTTC. The V and J genes are TRBV15 and TRBJ2-5; TRBD1 matches 8 bases. The J segment lost 14 bases and the V segment lost 1 base, leaving 15 bases of the junction unmatched. The CDR3 is made up of 15 amino acids. The V gene's germline CDR1 is LNHNV and CDR2 YYDKDF (reference sequence).

This clone showed up just once. The chain has TRBV5-8 and TRBJ2-1; 11 bases map to TRBD2. The CDR3 runs to 14 residues. Germline trimming cut 10 bases from V and 4 bases from J; bases unmatched to any gene: 7. Germline CDR1 and CDR2: SGHTS and YDEGEE. The CDR3 region is CAGGSSGGYNEQFF. For the CDR3, the DNA is TGTGCCGGAGGATCTAGCGGGGGGTACAATGAGCAGTTCTTC.

This clone was recorded only once. V usage is TRBV6-2 or TRBV6-3 and J usage is TRBJ1-1; tentatively, D is TRBD1 (6 bases). CDR3 length: 18 residues. Germline CDR1 and CDR2: MNHEY and SVGEGT. V was cut by 0 bases and J by 4 bases, with 21 bases left in between. CDR3 coding DNA: TGTGCCAGCAGTTACTCACCCCCCCTCGGGACAACCCCCACTGAAGCTTTCTTT. This sequence encodes CASSYSPPLGTTPTEAFF.

The chain recombines TRBV6-5 with TRBJ1-2, with 7 nucleotides matching TRBD1. J was trimmed by 6 bases and V by 5 bases; bases with no gene match: 6. Looked up from germline, CDR1 is MNHEY and CDR2 is SVGAGI. This CDR3 is built from 13 residues. CDR3 nucleotide sequence: TGTGCCAGCAGTACTCAGGGGGTAAATGGCTACACCTTC. It specifies CASSTQGVNGYTF.